This T cell receptor beta chain came from a study of T cell responses to AZD1222 COVID-19 vaccine. Study-level points and caveats: Clonal diversity was possibly underestimated, and the donors were mostly white British, with more females. At baseline, just six AZD1222 recipients tested seropositive.

Worth noting for this clone: Its antigen remains unidentified.

CDR3 size: 12 residues. Trimming pared 0 bases from V and 7 bases from J, leaving 1 base between. Germline V gene lookup returns CDR1 LGHNT and CDR2 FRNRAP. The data were produced by immunoSEQ multiplex PCR, yet TCRdb's version contains in-frame clones alone and is incomplete. The sample lists some 85,000 clones; about 91% were seen once. The V call is TRBV12-5, the J call TRBJ1-6, with D hard to call. The sequences come from peripheral blood, collected on day 0 of AZD1222 vaccination. This clonotype was obtained from an adult in good health. The CDR3 DNA reads as TGTGCTAGTGGTTTGGTCAATTCACCCCTCCACTTT. Translating gives CASGLVNSPLHF.